Included here is one T cell receptor beta chain sequence, with context. This record belongs to a study of beta chain features in type 1 diabetes. Isolated RNA was reverse transcribed in full, so expressed TCRB transcripts were sequenced. Sequencing used immunoSEQ multiplex PCR; TCRdb keeps in-frame clones, though not all of them. The sample consists of about 250,000 clones, roughly 13% of them appearing once. Germline CDR1 MNHEY, CDR2 SVGAGI. Trimming stripped 5 bases from V and 0 bases from J, with 10 bases between. The CDR3 totals 14 residues. This clonotype originated in a middle-aged woman in good health. Sequencing input: naive CD4+ T cells from blood. This chain uses TRBV6-5 with TRBJ1-1; D remains ambiguous. CDR3 nucleotides: TGTGCCAGCAGTCTTAGGAGCATGAACACTGAAGCTTTCTTT. Translated, it gives CASSLRSMNTEAFF.